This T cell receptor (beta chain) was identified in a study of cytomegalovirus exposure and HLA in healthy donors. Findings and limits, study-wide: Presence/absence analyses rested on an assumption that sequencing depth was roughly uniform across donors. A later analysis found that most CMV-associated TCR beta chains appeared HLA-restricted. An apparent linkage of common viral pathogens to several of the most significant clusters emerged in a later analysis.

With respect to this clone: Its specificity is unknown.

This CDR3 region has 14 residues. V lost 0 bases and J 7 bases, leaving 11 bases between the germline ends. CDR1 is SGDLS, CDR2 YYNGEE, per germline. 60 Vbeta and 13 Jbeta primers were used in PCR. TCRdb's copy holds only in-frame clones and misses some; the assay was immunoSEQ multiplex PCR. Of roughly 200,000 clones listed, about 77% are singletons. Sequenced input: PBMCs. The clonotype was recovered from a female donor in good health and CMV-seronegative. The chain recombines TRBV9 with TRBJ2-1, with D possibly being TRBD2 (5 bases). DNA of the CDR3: TGTGCCAGCAGCGTAGGGGGTAGAGGGAATGAGCAGTTCTTC. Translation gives CASSVGGRGNEQFF.